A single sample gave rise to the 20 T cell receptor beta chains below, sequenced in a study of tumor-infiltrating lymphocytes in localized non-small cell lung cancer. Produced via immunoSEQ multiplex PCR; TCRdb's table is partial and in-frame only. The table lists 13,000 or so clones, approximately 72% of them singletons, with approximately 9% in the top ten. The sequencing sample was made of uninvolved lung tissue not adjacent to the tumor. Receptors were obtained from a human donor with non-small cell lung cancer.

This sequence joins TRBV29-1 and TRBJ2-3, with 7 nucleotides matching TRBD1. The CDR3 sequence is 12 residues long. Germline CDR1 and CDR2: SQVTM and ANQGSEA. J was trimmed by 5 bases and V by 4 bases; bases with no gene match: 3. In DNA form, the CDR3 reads TGCAGCGTTGTGGACAGGCTAGATACGCAGTATTTT. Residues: CSVVDRLDTQYF.

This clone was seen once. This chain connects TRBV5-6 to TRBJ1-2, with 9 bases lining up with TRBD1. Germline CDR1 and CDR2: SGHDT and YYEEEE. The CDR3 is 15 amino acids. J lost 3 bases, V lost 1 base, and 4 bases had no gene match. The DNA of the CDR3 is TGTGCCAGCAGCTTGATCGGGACAGGGCACTATGGCTACACCTTC. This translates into CASSLIGTGHYGYTF.

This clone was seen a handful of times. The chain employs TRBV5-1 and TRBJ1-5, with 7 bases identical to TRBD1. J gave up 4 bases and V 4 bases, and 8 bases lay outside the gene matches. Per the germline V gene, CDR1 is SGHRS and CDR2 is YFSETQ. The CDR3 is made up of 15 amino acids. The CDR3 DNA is TGCGCCAGCAGCACACTGGGACAGCCAAATCAGCCCCAGCATTTT. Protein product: CASSTLGQPNQPQHF.

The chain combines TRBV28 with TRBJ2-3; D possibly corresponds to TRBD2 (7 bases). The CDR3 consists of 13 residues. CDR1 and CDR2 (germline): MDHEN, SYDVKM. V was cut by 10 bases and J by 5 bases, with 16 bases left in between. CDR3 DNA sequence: TGTGCCATGGGGGGGGGCGGTAAAGATACGCAGTATTTT. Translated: CAMGGGGKDTQYF.

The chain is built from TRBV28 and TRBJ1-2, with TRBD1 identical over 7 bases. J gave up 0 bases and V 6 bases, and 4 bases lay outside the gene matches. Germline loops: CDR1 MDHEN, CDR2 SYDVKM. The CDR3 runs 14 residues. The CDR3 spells CASSPGTANYGYTF. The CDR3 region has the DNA TGTGCCAGCAGCCCCGGGACAGCTAACTATGGCTACACCTTC.

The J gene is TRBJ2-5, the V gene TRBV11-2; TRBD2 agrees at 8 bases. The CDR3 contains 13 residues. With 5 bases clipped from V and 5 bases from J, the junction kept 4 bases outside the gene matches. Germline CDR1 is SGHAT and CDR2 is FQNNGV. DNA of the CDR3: TGTGCCAGCAGCCGGGGACTAGAGGAGACCCAGTACTTC. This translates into CASSRGLEETQYF.

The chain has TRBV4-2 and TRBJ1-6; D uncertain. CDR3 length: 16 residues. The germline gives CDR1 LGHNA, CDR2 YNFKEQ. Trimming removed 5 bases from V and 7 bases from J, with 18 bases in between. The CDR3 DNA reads TGTGCCAGCAGCTTCGATGGTGCACCCGAAAATTCACCCCTCCACTTT. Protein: CASSFDGAPENSPLHF.

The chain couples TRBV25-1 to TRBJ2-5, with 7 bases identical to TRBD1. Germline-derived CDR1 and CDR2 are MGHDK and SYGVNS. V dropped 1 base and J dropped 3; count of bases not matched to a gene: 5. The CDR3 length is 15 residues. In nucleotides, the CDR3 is TGTGCCAGCAGTGAATCAGGCAGGGGGAAAGAGACCCAGTACTTC. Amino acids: CASSESGRGKETQYF.

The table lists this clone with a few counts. CDR3 sequence reads: CASREPGNSNQPQHF. The CDR3 DNA follows: TGTGCCAGCAGGGAGCCAGGTAACAGCAATCAGCCCCAGCATTTT. The V and J genes are TRBV2 and TRBJ1-5; D is unresolved. The CDR3 covers 15 residues. Trimming shortened V by 6 bases and J by 1 base, and 13 bases separated the two germline ends. Germline CDR1 reads SNHLY; CDR2 reads FYNNEI.

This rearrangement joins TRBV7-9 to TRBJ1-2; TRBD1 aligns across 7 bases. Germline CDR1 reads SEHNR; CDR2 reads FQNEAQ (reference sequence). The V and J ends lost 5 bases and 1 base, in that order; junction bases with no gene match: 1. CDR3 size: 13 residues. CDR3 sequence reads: CASSRDSNYGYTF. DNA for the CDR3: TGTGCCAGCAGCAGGGACAGTAACTATGGCTACACCTTC. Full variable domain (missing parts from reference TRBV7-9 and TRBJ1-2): DTGVSQNPRHKITKRGQNVTFRCDPISEHNRLYWYRQTLGQGPEFLTYFQNEAQLEKSRLLSDRFSAERPKGSFSTLEIQRTEQGDSAMYLCASSRDSNYGYTFGSGTRLTVV.

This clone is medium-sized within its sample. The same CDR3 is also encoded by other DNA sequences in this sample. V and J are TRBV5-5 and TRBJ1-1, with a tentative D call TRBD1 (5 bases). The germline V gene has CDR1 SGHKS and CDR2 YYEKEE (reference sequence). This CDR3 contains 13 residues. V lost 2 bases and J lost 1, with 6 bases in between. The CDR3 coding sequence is TGTGCCAGCAGCTTCGGGGCGAACACTGAAGCTTTCTTT. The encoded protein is CASSFGANTEAFF.

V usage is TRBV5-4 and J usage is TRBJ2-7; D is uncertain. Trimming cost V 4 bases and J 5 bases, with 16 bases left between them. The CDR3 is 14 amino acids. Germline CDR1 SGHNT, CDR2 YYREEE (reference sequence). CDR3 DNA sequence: TGTGCCAGCAGCCTGGAGACTGCCAGCGACGAGCAGTACTTC. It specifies CASSLETASDEQYF.

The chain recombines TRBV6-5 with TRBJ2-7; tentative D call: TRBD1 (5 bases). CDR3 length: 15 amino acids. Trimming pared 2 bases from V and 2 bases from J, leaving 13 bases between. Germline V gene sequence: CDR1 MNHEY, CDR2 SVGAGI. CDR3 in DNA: TGTGCCAGCAGTTACGGCCAGGGTAGTACCTACGAGCAGTACTTC. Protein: CASSYGQGSTYEQYF.

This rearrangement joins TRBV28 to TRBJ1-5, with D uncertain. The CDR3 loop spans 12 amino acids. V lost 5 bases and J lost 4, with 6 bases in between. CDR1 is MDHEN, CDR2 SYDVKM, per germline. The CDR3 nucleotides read TGTGCCAGCAGTCTGGATAATCAGCCCCAGCATTTT. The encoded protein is CASSLDNQPQHF.

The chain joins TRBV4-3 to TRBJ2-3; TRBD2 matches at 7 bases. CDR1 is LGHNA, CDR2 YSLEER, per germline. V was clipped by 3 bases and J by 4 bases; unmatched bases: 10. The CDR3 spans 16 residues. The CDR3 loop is CASSHFGGEGADTQYF. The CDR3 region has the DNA TGCGCCAGCAGCCATTTTGGGGGGGAAGGTGCAGATACGCAGTATTTT.

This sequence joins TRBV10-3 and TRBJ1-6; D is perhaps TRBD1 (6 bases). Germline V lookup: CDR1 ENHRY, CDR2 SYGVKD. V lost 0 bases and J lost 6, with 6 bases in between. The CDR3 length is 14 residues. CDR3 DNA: TGTGCCATCAGTGAGTCAGGGGGTAATTCACCCCTCCACTTT. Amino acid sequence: CAISESGGNSPLHF.

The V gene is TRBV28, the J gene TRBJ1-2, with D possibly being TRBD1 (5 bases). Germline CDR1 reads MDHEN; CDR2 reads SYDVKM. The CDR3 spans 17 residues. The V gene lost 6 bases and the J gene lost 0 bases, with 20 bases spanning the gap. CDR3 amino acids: CASSAYRDPASNYGYTF. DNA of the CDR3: TGTGCCAGCAGCGCTTACCGGGACCCCGCTTCTAACTATGGCTACACCTTC.

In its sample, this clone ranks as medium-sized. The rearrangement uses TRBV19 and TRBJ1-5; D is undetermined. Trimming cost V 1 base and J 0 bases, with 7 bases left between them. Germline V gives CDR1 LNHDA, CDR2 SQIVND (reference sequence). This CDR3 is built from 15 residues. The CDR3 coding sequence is TGTGCCAGTAGTATAGGGCTCTTTAGCAATCAGCCCCAGCATTTT. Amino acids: CASSIGLFSNQPQHF.

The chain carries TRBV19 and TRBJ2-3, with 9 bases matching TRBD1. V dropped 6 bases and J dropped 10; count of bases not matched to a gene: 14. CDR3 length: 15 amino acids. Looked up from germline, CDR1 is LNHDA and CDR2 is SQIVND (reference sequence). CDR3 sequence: CASSLESGQGRAQYF. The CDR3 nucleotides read TGTGCCAGTAGCCTGGAGTCAGGACAGGGGAGGGCGCAGTATTTT.

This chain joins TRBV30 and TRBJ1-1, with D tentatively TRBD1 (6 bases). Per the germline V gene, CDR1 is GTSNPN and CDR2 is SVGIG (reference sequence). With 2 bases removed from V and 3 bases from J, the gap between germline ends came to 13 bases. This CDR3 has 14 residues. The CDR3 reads CAWSSGGMDTEAFF. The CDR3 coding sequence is TGTGCCTGGAGTTCCGGGGGCATGGACACTGAAGCTTTCTTT.